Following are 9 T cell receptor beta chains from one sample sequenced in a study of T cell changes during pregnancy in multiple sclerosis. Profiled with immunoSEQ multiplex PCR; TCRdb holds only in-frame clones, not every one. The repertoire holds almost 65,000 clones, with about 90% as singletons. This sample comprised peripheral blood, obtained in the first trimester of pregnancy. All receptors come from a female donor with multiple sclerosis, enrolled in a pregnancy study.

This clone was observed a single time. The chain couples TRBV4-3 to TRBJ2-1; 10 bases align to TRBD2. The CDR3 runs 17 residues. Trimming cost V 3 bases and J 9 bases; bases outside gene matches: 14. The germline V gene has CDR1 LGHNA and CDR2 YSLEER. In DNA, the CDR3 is TGCGCCAGCAGCCAGACCCTAAGCGGGAGGGCCAGGGGTGAGCAGTTCTTC. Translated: CASSQTLSGRARGEQFF.

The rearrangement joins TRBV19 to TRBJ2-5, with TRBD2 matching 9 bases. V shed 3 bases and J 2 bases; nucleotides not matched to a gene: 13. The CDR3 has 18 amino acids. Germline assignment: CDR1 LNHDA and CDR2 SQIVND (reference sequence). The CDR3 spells CASSMVLAGVFVQETQYF. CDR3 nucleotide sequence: TGTGCCAGTAGTATGGTACTAGCGGGCGTATTCGTACAAGAGACCCAGTACTTC.

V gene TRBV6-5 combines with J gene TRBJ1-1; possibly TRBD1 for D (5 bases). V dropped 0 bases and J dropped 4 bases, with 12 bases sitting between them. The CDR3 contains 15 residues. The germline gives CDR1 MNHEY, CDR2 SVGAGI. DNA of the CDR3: TGTGCCAGCAGTTACTCGTCAGGGTCCCTCACTGAAGCTTTCTTT. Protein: CASSYSSGSLTEAFF.

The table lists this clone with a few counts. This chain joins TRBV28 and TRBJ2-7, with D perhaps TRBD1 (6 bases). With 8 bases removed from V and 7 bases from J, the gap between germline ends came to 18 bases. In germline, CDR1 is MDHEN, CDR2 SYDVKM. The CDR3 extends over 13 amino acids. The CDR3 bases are TGTGCCAGCTCGGGACACCTGAATTGGGAGCAGTACTTC. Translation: CASSGHLNWEQYF.

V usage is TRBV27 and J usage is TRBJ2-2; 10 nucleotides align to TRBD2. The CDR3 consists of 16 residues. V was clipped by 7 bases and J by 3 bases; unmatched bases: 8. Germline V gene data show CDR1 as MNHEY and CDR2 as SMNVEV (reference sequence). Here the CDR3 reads CASTPSGRGDTGELFF. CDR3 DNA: TGTGCCAGCACTCCTAGCGGGAGAGGAGACACCGGGGAGCTGTTTTTT.

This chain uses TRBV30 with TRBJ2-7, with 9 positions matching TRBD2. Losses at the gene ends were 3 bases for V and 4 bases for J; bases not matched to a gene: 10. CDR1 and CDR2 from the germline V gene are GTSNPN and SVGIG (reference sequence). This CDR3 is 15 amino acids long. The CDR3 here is CAWRAGVAGVYEQYF. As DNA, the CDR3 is TGTGCCTGGAGGGCAGGGGTAGCGGGAGTTTACGAGCAGTACTTC.

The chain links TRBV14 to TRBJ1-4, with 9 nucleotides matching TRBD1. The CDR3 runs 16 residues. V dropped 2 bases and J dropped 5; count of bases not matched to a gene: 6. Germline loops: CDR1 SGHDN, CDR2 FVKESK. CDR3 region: CASSQFPGTGNEKLFF. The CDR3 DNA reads TGTGCCAGCAGCCAATTCCCCGGGACAGGGAATGAAAAACTGTTTTTT.

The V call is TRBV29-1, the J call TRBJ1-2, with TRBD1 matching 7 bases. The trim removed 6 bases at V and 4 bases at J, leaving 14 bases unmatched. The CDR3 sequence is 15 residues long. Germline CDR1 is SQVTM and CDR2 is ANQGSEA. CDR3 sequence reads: CSVEVPGTDTYGYTF. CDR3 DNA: TGCAGCGTCGAGGTACCCGGGACAGACACCTATGGCTACACCTTC.

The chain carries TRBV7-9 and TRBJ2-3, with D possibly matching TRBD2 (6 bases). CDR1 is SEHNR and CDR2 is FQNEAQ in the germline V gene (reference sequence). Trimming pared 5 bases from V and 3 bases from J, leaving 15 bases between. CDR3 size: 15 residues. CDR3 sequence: CASSPKPGSTDTQYF. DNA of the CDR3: TGTGCCAGCAGCCCTAAGCCCGGGAGTACAGATACGCAGTATTTT.